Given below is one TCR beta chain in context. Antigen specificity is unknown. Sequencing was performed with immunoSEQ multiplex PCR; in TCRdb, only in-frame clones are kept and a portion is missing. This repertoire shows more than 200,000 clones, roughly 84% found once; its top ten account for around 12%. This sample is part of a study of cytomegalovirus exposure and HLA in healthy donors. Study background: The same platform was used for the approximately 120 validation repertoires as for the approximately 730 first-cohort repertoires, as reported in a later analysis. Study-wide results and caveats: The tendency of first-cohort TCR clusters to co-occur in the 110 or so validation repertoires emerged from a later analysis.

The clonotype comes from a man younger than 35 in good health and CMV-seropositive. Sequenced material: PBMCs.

The CDR3 here is CASSLAGSSGNTIYF. In DNA form, the CDR3 reads TGTGCCAGCAGTTTAGCCGGGAGCTCTGGAAACACCATATATTTT. This chain joins TRBV28 and TRBJ1-3; no clear D gene. The CDR3 has 15 amino acids. Germline loops: CDR1 MDHEN, CDR2 SYDVKM. Trimming took 2 bases from V and 0 from J, leaving 8 bases between them.